These 19 T cell receptor beta chains originate from one sample sequenced in a study of T cell repertoires in cytomegalovirus infection. Their recognized antigens are unknown. TCRdb passed the reads through MiXCR, listing each CDR3 protein once. The sample contains 570,000 or so distinct CDR3 sequences, about 39% of which appear only once. The source was cultured PBMCs, collected from culture after CMV antigen stimulation. The receptors originated from a human donor in good health (CMV status not recorded). Some clones in this sample may be carry-over from other donors' samples.

This clonotype was observed many times. This chain uses TRBV7-2 with TRBJ2-5, with unresolved D. CDR3 length: 13 residues. Deletions cut 4 bases from V and 5 bases from J, with 11 bases between. The germline V gene has CDR1 SGHTA and CDR2 FQGNSA. The CDR3 protein is CASSSDAWETQYF. CDR3 in DNA: TGTGCCAGCAGCTCGGACGCCTGGGAGACCCAGTACTTC.

The V and J genes are TRBV7-2 and TRBJ1-1; D is unclear. V lost 3 bases to trimming and J lost 6 bases, with 11 bases between them. The germline CDR1 and CDR2 sequences are SGHTA and FQGNSA. CDR3 length: 13 residues. CDR3: CASSLLRLAEAFF. The CDR3 DNA reads TGTGCCAGCAGCTTGTTGCGACTCGCTGAAGCTTTCTTT.

This chain joins TRBV6-6 and TRBJ2-7; D remains unclear. The V and J ends lost 10 bases and 9 bases respectively, with 19 bases between them. The CDR3 length is 12 residues. Germline CDR1 reads MNHNY; CDR2 reads SVGAGI (reference sequence). The CDR3 DNA reads TGTGCCACCCAGCTCCACCACGATGGGCAGTACTTC. Translating gives CATQLHHDGQYF.

The chain joins TRBV5-6 to TRBJ2-5; D possibly corresponds to TRBD2 (6 bases). The CDR3 loop spans 11 amino acids. Trimming took 4 bases from V and 7 from J, leaving 8 bases between them. In germline, CDR1 is SGHDT, CDR2 YYEEEE. The CDR3 nucleotides read TGTGCCAGCAGCACGGAGGGGACCCAGTACTTC. Its translation: CASSTEGTQYF. Full variable domain (outside the CDR3, taken from reference TRBV5-6 and TRBJ2-5): DAGVTQSPTHLIKTRGQQVTLRCSPKSGHDTVSWYQQALGQGPQFIFQYYEEEERQRGNFPDRFSGHQFPNYSSELNVNALLLGDSALYLCASSTEGTQYFGPGTRLLVL.

This clonotype was seen more than once but under ten times. The V call is TRBV9, the J call TRBJ2-2, with TRBD2 identical over 8 bases. CDR1 and CDR2 (germline): SGDLS, YYNGEE. V lost 4 bases and J lost 4; bases outside the gene matches: 21. CDR3 length equals 20 residues. In DNA, the CDR3 is TGTGCCAGCAGCCTCACTGGGGGGCGGGAGGACGGGTTAGGCACCGGGGAGCTGTTTTTT. Protein product: CASSLTGGREDGLGTGELFF.

This chain connects TRBV6-6 to TRBJ2-5, with 7 positions matching TRBD2. CDR1 is MNHNY, CDR2 SVGAGI, per germline (reference sequence). The CDR3 contains 13 residues. With V trimmed by 6 bases and J by 5 bases, 6 bases remained unmatched. This chain's CDR3 is CASRRLALETQYF. The CDR3 coding sequence is TGTGCCAGCAGAAGACTAGCTTTGGAGACCCAGTACTTC.

Only a few counts were recorded for this clonotype. This chain connects TRBV10-3 to TRBJ2-2, with 8 bases fitting TRBD2. The V gene end was trimmed by 0 bases and the J gene end by 7 bases; junction bases not matched to a gene: 7. CDR1 and CDR2 from the germline V gene are ENHRY and SYGVKD. The CDR3 loop spans 16 amino acids. CDR3 protein: CAISESPAGGVGELFF. CDR3 sequence (DNA): TGTGCCATCAGTGAGTCGCCGGCGGGAGGAGTCGGGGAGCTGTTTTTT.

The chain employs TRBV7-9 and TRBJ2-1; D is perhaps TRBD2 (6 bases). The CDR3 covers 14 residues. Per germline, CDR1 SEHNR and CDR2 FQNEAQ (reference sequence). V was clipped by 3 bases and J by 8 bases, with 14 bases between them. The CDR3 bases are TGTGCCAGCAGCTTCCCGGGGGTGGAGGATGAGCAGTTCTTC. Translation gives CASSFPGVEDEQFF.

This chain connects TRBV20-1 to TRBJ1-2; 10 bases are a match to TRBD1. Germline V gene sequence: CDR1 DFQATT, CDR2 SNEGSKA (reference sequence). This CDR3 is built from 14 residues. J lost 8 bases, V lost 2 bases, and 8 bases had no gene match. The CDR3 region is CSARRGQGTSGYTF. Written as DNA, the CDR3 is TGCAGTGCTAGAAGGGGACAGGGGACGAGCGGCTACACCTTC.

The rearrangement links TRBV6-2 or TRBV6-3 to TRBJ1-5; D may be TRBD1 (5 bases). Germline V CDR1 and CDR2: MNHEY, SVGEGT. V was shortened by 2 bases and J by 9 bases, with 20 bases between the two germline ends. The CDR3 consists of 16 residues. CDR3 region: CASSYPQGPRGRPQHF. CDR3 nucleotides: TGTGCCAGCAGTTACCCCCAGGGACCCCGGGGACGGCCCCAGCATTTT.

This sequence joins TRBV19 and TRBJ2-1; 14 bases agree with TRBD2. CDR3 length equals 18 residues. In germline, CDR1 is LNHDA, CDR2 SQIVND (reference sequence). Trimming at V came to 5 bases and at J to 4 bases, leaving 10 bases not matched to a gene. CDR3 sequence (DNA): TGTGCCAGTAGTCCTAGAGGGACTAGCGGGGGCCGATACAATGAGCAGTTCTTC. It translates to CASSPRGTSGGRYNEQFF.

The V call is TRBV4-1, the J call TRBJ2-2, with no clear D. Per the germline V gene, CDR1 is MGHRA and CDR2 is YSYEKL. The V end was cut by 0 bases, the J end by 6 bases, with 8 bases between. The CDR3 covers 14 residues. The chain's CDR3 is CASSQDSGPGELFF. The CDR3 DNA reads as TGCGCCAGCAGCCAAGATTCCGGGCCCGGGGAGCTGTTTTTT.

This clonotype was counted a few times. The chain recombines TRBV6-2 or TRBV6-3 with TRBJ1-1; 8 bases are a match to TRBD1. Germline V gene sequence: CDR1 MNHEY, CDR2 SVGEGT. Trimming cost V 6 bases and J 0 bases; bases outside gene matches: 3. The CDR3 has 14 residues. The CDR3 bases are TGTGCCAGCAGGCGGGACAGGATGAACACTGAAGCTTTCTTT. Translated: CASRRDRMNTEAFF.

In this sample, this clonotype turned up a few times. The J gene is TRBJ1-2, the V gene TRBV20-1, with D possibly matching TRBD1 (6 bases). Trimming took off 0 bases at V and 3 bases at J, with 11 bases between the two ends. In germline, CDR1 is DFQATT, CDR2 SNEGSKA (reference sequence). The CDR3 totals 14 residues. This chain's CDR3 is CSARDRKGDYGYTF. CDR3 DNA: TGCAGTGCTAGAGATCGTAAGGGGGACTATGGCTACACCTTC.

This clonotype was counted ten times or more. The rearrangement links TRBV7-2 to TRBJ2-3, with D perhaps TRBD2 (5 bases). Trimming removed 6 bases at V and 9 bases at J, with 22 bases between. This CDR3 has 15 amino acids. Germline-derived CDR1 and CDR2 are SGHTA and FQGNSA. CDR3 loop: CASSSEGDSLRTQYF. CDR3 DNA sequence: TGTGCCAGCAGTTCTGAGGGAGATTCCCTTCGGACGCAGTATTTT. Complete variable domain (other parts from reference TRBV7-2 and TRBJ2-3): GAGVSQSPSNKVTEKGKDVELRCDPISGHTALYWYRQSLGQGLEFLIYFQGNSAPDKSGLPSDRFSAERTGGSVSTLTIQRTQQEDSAVYLCASSSEGDSLRTQYFGPGTRLTVL.

The CDR3 coding sequence is TGTGCCAGCAGCTTAGATGGGGCCCAAGAGACCCAGTACTTC. Amino acids: CASSLDGAQETQYF. The chain links TRBV7-7 to TRBJ2-5, with TRBD1 as a possible D gene (5 bases). This CDR3 has 14 amino acids. V was shortened by 1 base and J by 1 base, with 7 bases between the two germline ends. In germline, CDR1 is SSHAT, CDR2 FNYEAQ (reference sequence).

This chain joins TRBV11-2 and TRBJ2-2; no clear D gene. The CDR3 sequence is 16 residues long. Trimming left V 1 base short and J 1 base short, with 10 bases between. Germline lookup yields CDR1 SGHAT and CDR2 FQNNGV. In nucleotides, the CDR3 is TGTGCCAGCAGCTTAGTGGGTCGTCAGAACACCGGGGAGCTGTTTTTT. Residues: CASSLVGRQNTGELFF.

The chain is built from TRBV20-1 and TRBJ1-1; no clear D. Germline V gives CDR1 DFQATT, CDR2 SNEGSKA (reference sequence). The CDR3 consists of 13 residues. V lost 5 bases, J lost 7 bases, and 17 bases lay in between. The CDR3 is CSAAQMGRYEAFF. The DNA for the CDR3 is TGCAGTGCTGCCCAAATGGGAAGGTATGAAGCTTTCTTT.

This chain links TRBV19 with TRBJ2-1; 7 nucleotides match TRBD2. Germline CDR1 reads LNHDA; CDR2 reads SQIVND (reference sequence). This CDR3 is built from 14 residues. Losses at the gene ends were 6 bases for V and 4 bases for J; bases not matched to a gene: 6. DNA of the CDR3: TGTGCCAGTAGAGGTTGGGGGGGGTACAATGAGCAGTTCTTC. Encoded protein: CASRGWGGYNEQFF.